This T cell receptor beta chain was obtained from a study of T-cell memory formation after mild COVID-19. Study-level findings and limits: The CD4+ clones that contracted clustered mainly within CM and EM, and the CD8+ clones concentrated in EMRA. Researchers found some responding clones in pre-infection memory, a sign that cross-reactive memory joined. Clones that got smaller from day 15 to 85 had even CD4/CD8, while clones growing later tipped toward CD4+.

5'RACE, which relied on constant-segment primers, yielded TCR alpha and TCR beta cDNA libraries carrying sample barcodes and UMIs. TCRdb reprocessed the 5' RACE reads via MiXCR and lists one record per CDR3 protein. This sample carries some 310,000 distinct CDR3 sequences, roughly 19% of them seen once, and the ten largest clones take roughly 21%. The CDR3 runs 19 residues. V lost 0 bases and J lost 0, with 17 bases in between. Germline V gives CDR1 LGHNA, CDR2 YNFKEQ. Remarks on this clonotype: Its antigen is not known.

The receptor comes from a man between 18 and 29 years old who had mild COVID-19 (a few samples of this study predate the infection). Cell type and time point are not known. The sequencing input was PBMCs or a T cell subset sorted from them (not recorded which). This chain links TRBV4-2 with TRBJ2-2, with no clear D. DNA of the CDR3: TGTGCCAGCAGCCAAGAAGGAGTAGAGAGCAGACCGAACACCGGGGAGCTGTTTTTT. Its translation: CASSQEGVESRPNTGELFF.